This T cell receptor (beta chain) comes out of a study of blood T cells in healthy people across ages. Every participating donor contributed roughly 9.6 milliliters of peripheral blood through a draw. Findings and limits, study-wide: Both naive CD4+ cell counts and diversity were greater in long-lived donors than in aged donors.

CDR1 is MNHEY, CDR2 SVGEGT, per germline. The CDR3 totals 14 residues. PCR was performed a second time for roughly 7 to 11 cycles using a sample-barcoded 5' primer and a J-beta primer mix. Each cDNA molecule was tagged by a template-switch adaptor with 12 random nucleotides. MiXCR, applied by TCRdb to the 5' RACE reads, yields one record per CDR3 protein. The table shows fewer than 2 million distinct CDR3 sequences, with 30% to 40% occurring only once. As regards this clonotype: Its specificity is unknown.

V gene TRBV6-2 or TRBV6-3 combines with J gene TRBJ2-4; 9 nucleotides match TRBD1. With the DNA end fitting TRBJ2-7 better, the J assignment may be wrong. This receptor was identified in a human donor in good health. Sequenced: blood. CDR3 in DNA: TGTGCCAGCAAATTCCGGGACAGGGTGGACGAGCAGTACTTC. It codes for CASKFRDRVDEQYF.